The T cell receptor (beta chain) described here comes from a study of PD-L1 blockade in urothelial cancer (dated by TCRdb to 2017 to 2019). Background for the entire study: Every patient began therapy around 2014 and was given atezolizumab 1,200 mg intravenously every 3 weeks. About 90% of the roughly 29 patients were males with bladder-origin urothelial cancer, and about 60% of the roughly 30 reported a prior smoking history. Patients had an ECOG performance status of 0 or 1 and had received between 0 and 3 prior chemotherapy regimens. Blood samples were analyzed at 3 weeks after treatment start (second dose) and at 6 weeks after treatment start. Blood samples gave a median of around 140,000 T cells and under 85,000 unique TCRs, with a median clonality of roughly 0.08. An exploratory multi-omic analysis was conducted of the somatic, immune and clinical correlates of response to PD-L1 blockade with atezolizumab in urothelial cancer. Pretreatment tumor samples, along with matched peripheral blood collected serially before and after atezolizumab treatment, underwent TCR sequencing. Progression-free survival longer than 6 months counted as durable clinical benefit, and TCR features were additionally tested against both progression-free and overall survival. In the same patients, whole exome sequencing and RNA sequencing of pretreatment tumors were performed in addition to TCR sequencing. Some ten patients reached durable clinical benefit, while 20 or so patients did not. Pretreatment blood TCR-seq was available for twenty-nine patients, at least one posttreatment blood collection was obtained for around 25 patients, and tumor TCR-seq was available for around 25 patients. What the authors observed across the whole study: Improved progression-free and overall survival was associated with having pretreatment peripheral blood TCR clonality below the median. Patients with durable benefit showed greater expansion of tumor-associated TCR clones in peripheral blood 3 weeks after starting treatment (n ≈ 23, p = 0.022). Small sample size (n of about 30) and many exploratory analyses mean the results are intended to be hypothesis-generating.

As regards this clone: Its recognized antigen is unknown. Base qualities are not at hand, and no much larger clone is one base apart.

The time point label of this sample denotes: pretreatment peripheral blood. A cohort of roughly 30 patients with locally advanced or metastatic urothelial carcinoma, treated at Memorial Sloan Kettering on a trial protocol, was included. Peripheral blood mononuclear cells were collected pretreatment and during treatment, with between 1 and 8 total time points obtained per patient. The Qiagen DNeasy Blood extraction kit was used to purify genomic DNA from total PBMCs and tumor samples. PBMCs were collected pretreatment and during treatment, and were isolated and stored as previously described. Each PCR received spiked-in synthetic TCR analog templates so that absolute template abundance could be estimated from read counts. TCRbeta CDR3 regions were amplified from genomic DNA with bias-controlled V and J gene primers using the immunoSEQ assay. Sequencing of rearranged TCRbeta segments was done at approximately 20X coverage. The authors processed their data as follows. Sequencing errors were corrected by clustering and CDR3s were annotated against IMGT to assign V, D and J genes. Out-of-frame and stop-codon sequences were excluded, and only productive TCRbeta rearrangements were used in downstream analyses. Clonality was computed as one minus Shannon entropy normalized by the log of the number of unique productive sequences. Fisher's exact test with Benjamini-Hochberg correction, using a cutoff of adjusted p below 0.01, was how clones that differed between time points or between blood and tumor were identified. TCRdb carries this immuneACCESS record with in-frame sequences only. Its versions omit some clonotypes, under half of them owing to an unresolved V gene in the studies checked, with the rest unexplained. The V and J calls and clone size are taken from that table; D and trimming were inferred from the DNA. The sample profile shows some 80,000 clones; 85% of them were found once. About 6.2% of the sample rests with the top ten.

Spanning cysteine to phenylalanine, the CDR3 consists of 14 amino acids. Of the read, only the CDR3 DNA is kept; its 42 bases are in frame from base 1. Compared with germline, V lacks 4 bases and J lacks 1 base; bases without a gene match: 3. The germline V gene encodes CDR1 SGHVS and CDR2 FNYEAQ. The sequence was obtained from a man aged 40-55 years with urothelial cancer. Sample: PBMCs, taken around atezolizumab (anti-PD-L1) treatment. This chain is built from TRBV7-6 and TRBJ1-1, with 7 central nucleotides matching TRBD1. The nucleotide sequence is given as TGTGCCAGCAGCTCTACAGGGGAGAACACTGAAGCTTTCTTT. It translates to CASSSTGENTEAFF.